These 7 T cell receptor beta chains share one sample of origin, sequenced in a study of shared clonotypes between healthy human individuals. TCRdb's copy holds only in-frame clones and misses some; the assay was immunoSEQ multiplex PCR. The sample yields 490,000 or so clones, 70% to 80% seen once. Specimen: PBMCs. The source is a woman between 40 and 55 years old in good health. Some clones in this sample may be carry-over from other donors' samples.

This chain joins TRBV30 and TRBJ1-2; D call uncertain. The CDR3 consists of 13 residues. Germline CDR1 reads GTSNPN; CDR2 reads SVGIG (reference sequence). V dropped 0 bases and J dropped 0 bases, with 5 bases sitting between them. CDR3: CAWSVRTNYGYTF. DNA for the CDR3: TGTGCCTGGAGTGTAAGGACTAACTATGGCTACACCTTC.

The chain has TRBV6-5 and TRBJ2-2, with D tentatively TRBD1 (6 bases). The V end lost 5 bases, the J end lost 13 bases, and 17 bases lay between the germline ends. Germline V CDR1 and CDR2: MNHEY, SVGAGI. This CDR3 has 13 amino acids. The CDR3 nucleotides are TGTGCCAGCAGTCGTCAGGGGACATCCGTGCTGTTTTTT. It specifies CASSRQGTSVLFF.

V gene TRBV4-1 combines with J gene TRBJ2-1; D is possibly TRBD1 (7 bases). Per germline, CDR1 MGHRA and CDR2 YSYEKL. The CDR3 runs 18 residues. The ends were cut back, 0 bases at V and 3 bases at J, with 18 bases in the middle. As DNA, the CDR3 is TGCGCCAGCAGCCAAGATGTGCCGCGGGACAGAGACTACAATGAGCAGTTCTTC. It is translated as CASSQDVPRDRDYNEQFF.

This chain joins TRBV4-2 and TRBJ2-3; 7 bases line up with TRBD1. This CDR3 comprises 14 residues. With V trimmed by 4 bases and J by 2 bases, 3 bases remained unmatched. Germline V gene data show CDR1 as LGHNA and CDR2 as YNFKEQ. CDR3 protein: CASSLGTVTDTQYF. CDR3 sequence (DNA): TGTGCCAGCAGCCTCGGGACAGTCACAGATACGCAGTATTTT.

The CDR3 protein is CSVQGASSYEQYF. Here the CDR3 DNA reads TGCAGCGTTCAGGGGGCCAGCTCCTACGAGCAGTACTTC. V is TRBV29-1 and J is TRBJ2-7; 8 bases agree with TRBD1. CDR1 is SQVTM, CDR2 ANQGSEA, per germline. The CDR3 extends over 13 amino acids. The V segment lost 5 bases and the J segment 0 bases; nucleotides outside the gene matches: 3.

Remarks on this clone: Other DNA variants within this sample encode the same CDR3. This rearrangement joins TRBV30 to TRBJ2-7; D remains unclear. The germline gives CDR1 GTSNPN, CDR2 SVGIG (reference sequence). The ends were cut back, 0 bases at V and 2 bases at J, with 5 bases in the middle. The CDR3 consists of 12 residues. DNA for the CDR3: TGTGCCTGGAGTGTTGGTGCCTACGAGCAGTACTTC. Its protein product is CAWSVGAYEQYF. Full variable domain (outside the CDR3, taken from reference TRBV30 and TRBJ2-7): SQTIHQWPATLVQPVGSPLSLECTVEGTSNPNLYWYRQAAGRGLQLLFYSVGIGQISSEVPQNLSASRPQDRQFILSSKKLLLSDSGFYLCAWSVGAYEQYFGPGTRLTVT.

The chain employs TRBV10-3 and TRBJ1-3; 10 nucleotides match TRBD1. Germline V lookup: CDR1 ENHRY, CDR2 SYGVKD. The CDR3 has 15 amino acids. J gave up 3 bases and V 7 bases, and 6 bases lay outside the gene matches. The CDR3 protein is CAITSDRGGGNTIYF. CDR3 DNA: TGTGCCATCACCTCGGACAGGGGGGGTGGAAACACCATATATTTT.